This entry lists 4 T cell receptor beta chains sequenced from one sample in a study of cytomegalovirus exposure and HLA in healthy donors (dated by TCRdb to the late 2010s). Libraries were made using the immunoSEQ multiplex PCR assay. Here the immuneACCESS table is served through TCRdb, limited to in-frame sequences with V and J called. Missing clones are a known gap in these copies; in checked studies unresolved V genes cover under half, and the rest lacks a known reason. In this sample the table shows 190,000 or so clones, about 86% of which occur a single time. The ten largest clones represent around 2.8% of the sample. The specimen sequenced was PBMCs. These receptors came from a young woman in good health and CMV-seropositive.

The rearrangement uses TRBV4-3 and TRBJ2-2; D remains ambiguous. The germline gives CDR1 LGHNA, CDR2 YSLEER. Trimming took 0 bases from V and 2 from J, leaving 4 bases between them. The CDR3 length is 14 residues. CDR3 sequence (DNA): TGCGCCAGCAGCCAAGATATAAACACCGGGGAGCTGTTTTTT. Translated, it gives CASSQDINTGELFF.

V is TRBV21-1 and J is TRBJ1-4. TRBV21-1 is given as a pseudogene. This CDR3 has 13 residues. The CDR3 spells CASGGLGYEKLFF. CDR3 in DNA: TGTGCCAGCGGCGGGTTAGGGTATGAAAAACTGTTTTTT.

The chain is built from TRBV7-9 and TRBJ1-1; a possible D gene is TRBD1 (5 bases). CDR3 length: 15 residues. V gave up 4 bases and J gave up 6 bases, with 18 bases separating them. Germline CDR1 reads SEHNR; CDR2 reads FQNEAQ (reference sequence). The CDR3 loop reads CASSSPGGGTAEAFF. Written as DNA, the CDR3 is TGTGCCAGCAGCTCCCCCGGGGGGGGTACGGCTGAAGCTTTCTTT.

V is TRBV11-3 and J is TRBJ2-2; weak D call: TRBD1 (7 bases). The V gene's germline CDR1 is SGHNT and CDR2 YENEEA. This CDR3 is 16 amino acids long. Trimming left V 1 base short and J 4 bases short, with 13 bases between. CDR3 amino acids: CASSLGLQGGTGELFF. The CDR3 bases are TGTGCCAGCAGCTTAGGTCTGCAGGGGGGCACCGGGGAGCTGTTTTTT. The full variable domain, rest sourced from reference TRBV11-3 and TRBJ2-2, is EAGVVQSPRYKIIEKKQPVAFWCNPISGHNTLYWYLQNLGQGPELLIRYENEEAVDDSQLPKDRFSAERLKGVDSTLKIQPAELGDSAVYLCASSLGLQGGTGELFFGEGSRLTVL.